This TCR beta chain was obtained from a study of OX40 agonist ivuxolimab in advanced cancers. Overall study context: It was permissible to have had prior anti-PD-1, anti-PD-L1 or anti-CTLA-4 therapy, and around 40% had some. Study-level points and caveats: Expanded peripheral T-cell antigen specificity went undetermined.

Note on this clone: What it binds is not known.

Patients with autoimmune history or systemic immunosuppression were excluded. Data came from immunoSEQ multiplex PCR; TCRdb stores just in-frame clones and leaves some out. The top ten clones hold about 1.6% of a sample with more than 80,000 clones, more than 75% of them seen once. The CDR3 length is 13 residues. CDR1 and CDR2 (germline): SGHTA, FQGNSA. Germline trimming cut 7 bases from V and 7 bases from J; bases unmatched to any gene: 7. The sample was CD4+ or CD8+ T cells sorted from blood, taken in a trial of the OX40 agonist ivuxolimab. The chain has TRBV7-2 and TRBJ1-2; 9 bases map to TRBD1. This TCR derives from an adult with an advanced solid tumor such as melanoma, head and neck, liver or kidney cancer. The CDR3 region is CASNQQGAGGYTF. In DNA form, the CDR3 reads TGTGCCAGCAACCAACAGGGGGCCGGTGGCTACACCTTC.